This TCR beta chain was identified in a study of blood T cell repertoires in COVID-19. CDR3 length equals 14 residues. Germline V lookup: CDR1 SGHTA, CDR2 FQGNSA. Between the trimmed V and J ends, which lost 5 bases and 4 bases, there was a span of 14 bases. Assay used: immunoSEQ multiplex PCR; TCRdb lists only in-frame clones, some missing. The sample lists 90,000 to 150,000 clones, about 83% occurring once. Sequencing was performed on peripheral blood. This receptor was identified in a man between 60 and 70 years old with acute or convalescent COVID-19. The genes are TRBV7-2 and TRBJ1-2, with a tentative D call TRBD1 (5 bases). The CDR3 region is CASSPTANSYGYTF. The CDR3 coding sequence is TGTGCCAGCAGCCCGACAGCGAATTCCTATGGCTACACCTTC.